This is a list of T cell receptor beta chains from one sample in a study of memory CD8 T cells in hepatitis C reinfection. Clones were read by immunoSEQ multiplex PCR, and TCRdb kept only the in-frame ones, dropping some. The sample lists 35,000 to 55,000 clones; approximately 88% were seen once. Input material: naive CD8+ T cells sorted from blood. All receptors derive from a young man with hepatitis C virus infection. The CDR3 runs from the conserved cysteine through the conserved F or W. The order of the fields is CDR3 protein, V gene.

CDR3: CASSVVGAPGARLNEQFF
V: TRBV9

CDR3: CASPPPSGGDNEQFF
V: TRBV28

CDR3: CASSPLPGQGTNTEAFF
V: TRBV7-9

CDR3: CASHAGTYEQYF
V: TRBV6-5

CDR3: CASTLEAATTDTQYF
V: TRBV7-9

CDR3: CASSIATGGTEAFF
V: TRBV19

CDR3: CSVTTGNQYSGEQYF
V: TRBV29-1

CDR3: CASKLSSYNEQFF
V: TRBV6-5

CDR3: CASSVPKQGSSTDTQYF
V: TRBV2

CDR3: CASSSEAYEQYF
V: TRBV5-6

CDR3: CASSESSGAVPNEKLFF
V: TRBV6-1

CDR3: CASSIGGSGNTQYF
V: TRBV25-1

CDR3: CSALEGGPNEQYF
V: TRBV29-1

CDR3: CASRAGLASDTQYF
V: TRBV19

CDR3: CASRTGNMNTEAFF
V: TRBV7-9

CDR3: CASSDSQENEKLFF
V: TRBV2

CDR3: CSVVPRDRRYNEQFF
V: TRBV29-1

CDR3: CASTGGLAVYNEQFF
V: TRBV27

CDR3: CASSSLFAGSYEQYF
V: TRBV11-2

CDR3: CASGGLAGASTSTDTQYF
V: TRBV2

CDR3: CASSKRTGDSNQPQHF
V: TRBV5-5

CDR3: CASSLTSGSTDTQYF
V: TRBV11-2

CDR3: CASSHKTGNEQYF
V: TRBV4-1

CDR3: CASSSEANRGFNYGYTF
V: TRBV7-9

CDR3: CASSQDAPGGLQETQYF
V: TRBV4-2

CDR3: CASSPMGGGADTQYF
V: TRBV27